This T cell receptor beta chain is drawn from a study of blood T cell repertoires in COVID-19. The length of the CDR3 is 15 residues. The germline CDR1 and CDR2 sequences are SEHNR and FQNEAQ (reference sequence). The V and J ends lost 5 bases and 4 bases respectively, with 15 bases between them. Participant-reported clinical history was the basis for cohort assignment. Data came from immunoSEQ multiplex PCR; TCRdb stores just in-frame clones and leaves some out. This table holds under 350,000 clones, 85% to 90% found once. The sequenced material came from PBMCs or T cells enriched from blood (not recorded which). The receptor was isolated from a man aged 25-45 years who had recovered from COVID-19. This chain uses TRBV7-9 with TRBJ2-1, with a tentative D call TRBD1 (6 bases). Written as DNA, the CDR3 is TGTGCCAGCAGCACCATACGGGACACTTACAATGAGCAGTTCTTC. Protein product: CASSTIRDTYNEQFF.